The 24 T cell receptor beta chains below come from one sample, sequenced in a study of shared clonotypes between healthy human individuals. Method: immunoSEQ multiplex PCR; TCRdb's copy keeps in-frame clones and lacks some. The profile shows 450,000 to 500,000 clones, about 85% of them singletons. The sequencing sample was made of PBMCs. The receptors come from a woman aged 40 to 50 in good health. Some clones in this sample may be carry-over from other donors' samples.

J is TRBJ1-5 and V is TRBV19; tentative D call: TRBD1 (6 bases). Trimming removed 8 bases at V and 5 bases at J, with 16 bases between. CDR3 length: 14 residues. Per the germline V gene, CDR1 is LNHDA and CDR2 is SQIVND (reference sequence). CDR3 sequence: CASRAGRGHQPQHF. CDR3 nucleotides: TGTGCCAGTCGGGCTGGCAGGGGCCATCAGCCCCAGCATTTT.

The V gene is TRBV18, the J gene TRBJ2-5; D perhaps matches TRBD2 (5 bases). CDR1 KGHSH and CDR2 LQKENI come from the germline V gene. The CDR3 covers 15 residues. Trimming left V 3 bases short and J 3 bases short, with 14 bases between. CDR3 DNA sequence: TGTGCCAGCTCACCGGGAGTTGATCCTGAAGAGACCCAGTACTTC. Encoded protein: CASSPGVDPEETQYF.

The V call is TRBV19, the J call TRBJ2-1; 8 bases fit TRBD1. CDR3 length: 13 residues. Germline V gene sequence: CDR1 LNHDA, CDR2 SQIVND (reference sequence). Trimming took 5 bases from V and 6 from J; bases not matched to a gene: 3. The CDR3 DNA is TGTGCCAGTAGTGTCACAGGGGGCAATGAGCAGTTCTTC. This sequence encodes CASSVTGGNEQFF.

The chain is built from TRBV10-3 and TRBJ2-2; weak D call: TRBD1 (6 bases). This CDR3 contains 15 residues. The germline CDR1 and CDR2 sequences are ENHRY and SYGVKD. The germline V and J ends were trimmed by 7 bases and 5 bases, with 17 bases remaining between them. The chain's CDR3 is CAIMAGASGTGELFF. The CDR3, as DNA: TGTGCCATCATGGCAGGGGCCTCGGGGACCGGGGAGCTGTTTTTT.

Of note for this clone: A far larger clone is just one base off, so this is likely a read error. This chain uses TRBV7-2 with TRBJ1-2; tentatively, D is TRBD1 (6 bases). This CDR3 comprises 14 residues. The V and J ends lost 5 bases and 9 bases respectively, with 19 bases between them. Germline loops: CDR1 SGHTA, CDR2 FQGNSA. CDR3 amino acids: CASSPMWQGSCYTF. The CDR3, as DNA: TGTGCCAGCAGCCCTATGTGGCAGGGGAGCTGCTACACCTTC.

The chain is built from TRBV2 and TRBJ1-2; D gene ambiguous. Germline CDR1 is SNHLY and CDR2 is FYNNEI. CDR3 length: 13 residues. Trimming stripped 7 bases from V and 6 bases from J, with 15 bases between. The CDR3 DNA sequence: TGTGCCAGCAACGGGCTCGGCCTGCATGGCTACACCTTC. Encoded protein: CASNGLGLHGYTF.

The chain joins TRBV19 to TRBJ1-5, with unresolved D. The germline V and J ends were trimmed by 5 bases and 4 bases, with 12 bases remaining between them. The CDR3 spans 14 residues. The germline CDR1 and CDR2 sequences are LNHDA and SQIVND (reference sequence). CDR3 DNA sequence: TGTGCCAGTAGTTCCCGGTCGGGGAATCAGCCCCAGCATTTT. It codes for CASSSRSGNQPQHF.

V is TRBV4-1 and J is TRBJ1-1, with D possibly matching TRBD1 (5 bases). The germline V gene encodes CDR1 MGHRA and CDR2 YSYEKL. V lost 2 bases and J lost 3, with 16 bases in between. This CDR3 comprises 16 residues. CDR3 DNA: TGCGCCAGCAGCCAAATCCCGGGCCGAGGGGACACTGAAGCTTTCTTT. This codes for CASSQIPGRGDTEAFF.

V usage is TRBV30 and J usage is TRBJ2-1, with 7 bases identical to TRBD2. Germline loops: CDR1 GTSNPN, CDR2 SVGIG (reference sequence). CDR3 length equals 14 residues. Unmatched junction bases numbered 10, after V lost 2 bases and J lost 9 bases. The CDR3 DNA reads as TGTGCCTGGAGTCGGTTGCGGGAGTACGGTGAGCAGTTCTTC. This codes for CAWSRLREYGEQFF. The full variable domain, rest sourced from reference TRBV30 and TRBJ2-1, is SQTIHQWPATLVQPVGSPLSLECTVEGTSNPNLYWYRQAAGRGLQLLFYSVGIGQISSEVPQNLSASRPQDRQFILSSKKLLLSDSGFYLCAWSRLREYGEQFFGPGTRLTVL.

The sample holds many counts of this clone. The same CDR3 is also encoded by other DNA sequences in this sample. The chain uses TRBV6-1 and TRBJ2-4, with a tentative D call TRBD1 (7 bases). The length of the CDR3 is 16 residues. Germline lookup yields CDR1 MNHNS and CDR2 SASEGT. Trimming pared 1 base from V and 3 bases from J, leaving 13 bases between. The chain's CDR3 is CASSEDGGGGKNIQYF. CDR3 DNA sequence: TGTGCCAGCAGTGAAGATGGAGGGGGCGGCAAAAACATTCAGTACTTC.

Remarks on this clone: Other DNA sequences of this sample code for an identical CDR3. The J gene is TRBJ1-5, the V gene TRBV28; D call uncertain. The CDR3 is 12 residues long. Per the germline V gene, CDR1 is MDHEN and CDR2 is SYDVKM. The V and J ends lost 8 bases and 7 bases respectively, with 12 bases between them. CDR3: CASSQVGQPQHF. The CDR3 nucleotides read TGTGCCAGCTCTCAGGTTGGGCAGCCCCAGCATTTT.

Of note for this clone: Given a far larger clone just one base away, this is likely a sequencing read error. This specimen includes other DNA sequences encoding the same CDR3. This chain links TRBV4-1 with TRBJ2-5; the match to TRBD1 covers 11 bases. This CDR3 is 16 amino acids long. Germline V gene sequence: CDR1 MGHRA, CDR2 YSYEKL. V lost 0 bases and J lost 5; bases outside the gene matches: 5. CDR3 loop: CASSQEGTGGAETQYF. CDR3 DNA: TGCGCCAGCAGCCAAGAAGGGACAGGGGGTGCTGAGACCCAGTACTTC.

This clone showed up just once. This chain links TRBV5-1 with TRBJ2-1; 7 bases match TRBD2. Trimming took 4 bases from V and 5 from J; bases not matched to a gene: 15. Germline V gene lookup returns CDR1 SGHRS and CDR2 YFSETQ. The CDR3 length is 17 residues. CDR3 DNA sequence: TGCGCCAGCAGCCCCGATGGCTCTAGCGGAAGAAACAATGAGCAGTTCTTC. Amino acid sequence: CASSPDGSSGRNNEQFF.

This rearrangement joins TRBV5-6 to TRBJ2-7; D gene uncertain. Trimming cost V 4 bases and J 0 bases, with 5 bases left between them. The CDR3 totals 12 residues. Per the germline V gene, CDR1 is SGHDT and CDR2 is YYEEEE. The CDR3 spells CASSIGSYEQYF. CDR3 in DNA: TGTGCCAGCAGCATCGGCTCCTACGAGCAGTACTTC.

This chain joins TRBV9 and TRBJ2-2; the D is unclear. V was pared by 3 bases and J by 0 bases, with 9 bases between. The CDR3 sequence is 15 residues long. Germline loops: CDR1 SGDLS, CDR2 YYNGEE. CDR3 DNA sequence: TGTGCCAGCAGCGGAGGCGACGCGAACACCGGGGAGCTGTTTTTT. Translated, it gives CASSGGDANTGELFF.

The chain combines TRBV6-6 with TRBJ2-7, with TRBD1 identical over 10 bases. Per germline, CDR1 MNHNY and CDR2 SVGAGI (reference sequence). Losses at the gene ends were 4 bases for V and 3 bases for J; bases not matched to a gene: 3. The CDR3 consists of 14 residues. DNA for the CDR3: TGTGCCAGCAGTTCCAGGACAGGGGGCTACGAGCAGTACTTC. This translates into CASSSRTGGYEQYF.

Written as DNA, the CDR3 is TGTGCCTGGAATGACGAGAAAAGGGCCCAGAGCTCCTACAATGAGCAGTTCTTC. Translation: CAWNDEKRAQSSYNEQFF. The chain uses TRBV30 and TRBJ2-1; D not certain. V lost 4 bases to trimming and J lost 0 bases, with 22 bases between them. The CDR3 runs 18 residues. In germline, CDR1 is GTSNPN, CDR2 SVGIG (reference sequence).

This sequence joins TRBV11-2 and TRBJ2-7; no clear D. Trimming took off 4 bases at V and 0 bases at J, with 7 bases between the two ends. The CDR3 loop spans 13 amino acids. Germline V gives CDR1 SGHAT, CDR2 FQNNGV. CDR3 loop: CASSWLDSYEQYF. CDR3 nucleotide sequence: TGTGCCAGCAGCTGGCTGGACTCCTACGAGCAGTACTTC.

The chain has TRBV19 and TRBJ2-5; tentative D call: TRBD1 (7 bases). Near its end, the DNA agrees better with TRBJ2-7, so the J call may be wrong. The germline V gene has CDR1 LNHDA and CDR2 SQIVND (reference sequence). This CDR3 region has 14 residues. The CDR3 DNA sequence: TGTGCCAGTAGACAAACCGGGACAGCGGGCGAGCAGTACTTC. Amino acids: CASRQTGTAGEQYF.

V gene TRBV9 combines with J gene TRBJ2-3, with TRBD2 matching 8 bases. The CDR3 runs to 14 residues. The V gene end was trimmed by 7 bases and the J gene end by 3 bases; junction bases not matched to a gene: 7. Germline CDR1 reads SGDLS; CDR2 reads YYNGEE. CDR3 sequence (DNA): TGTGCCAGCGCTCCTGCGGGAGGAACAGATACGCAGTATTTT. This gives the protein CASAPAGGTDTQYF.

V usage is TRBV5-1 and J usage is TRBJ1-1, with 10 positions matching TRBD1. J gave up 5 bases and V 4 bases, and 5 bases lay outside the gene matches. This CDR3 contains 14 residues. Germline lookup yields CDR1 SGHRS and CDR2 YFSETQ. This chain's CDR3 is CASSPGTGETEAFF. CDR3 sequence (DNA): TGCGCCAGCAGCCCGGGGACAGGGGAGACTGAAGCTTTCTTT.

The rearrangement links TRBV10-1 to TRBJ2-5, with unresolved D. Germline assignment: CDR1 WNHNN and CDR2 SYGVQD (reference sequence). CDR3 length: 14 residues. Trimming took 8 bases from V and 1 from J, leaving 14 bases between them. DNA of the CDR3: TGCGCCAGCTCTCGTTCCGGGCTCCAAGAGACCCAGTACTTC. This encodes CASSRSGLQETQYF.

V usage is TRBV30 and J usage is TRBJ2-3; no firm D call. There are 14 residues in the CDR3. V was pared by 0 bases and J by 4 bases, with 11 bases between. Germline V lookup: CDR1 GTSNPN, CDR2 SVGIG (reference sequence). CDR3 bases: TGTGCCTGGAGTGTAAGGGTCGGGTCAGATACGCAGTATTTT. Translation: CAWSVRVGSDTQYF. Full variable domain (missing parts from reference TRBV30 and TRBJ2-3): SQTIHQWPATLVQPVGSPLSLECTVEGTSNPNLYWYRQAAGRGLQLLFYSVGIGQISSEVPQNLSASRPQDRQFILSSKKLLLSDSGFYLCAWSVRVGSDTQYFGPGTRLTVL.

DNA of the CDR3: TGTGCCAGCAGTGTTACGCAGGGGGACTATGGCTACACCTTC. Amino acids: CASSVTQGDYGYTF. The chain joins TRBV2 to TRBJ1-2, with 7 bases identical to TRBD1. Germline loops: CDR1 SNHLY, CDR2 FYNNEI. The CDR3 is 14 residues long. V lost 4 bases to trimming and J lost 3 bases; unmatched junction nucleotides: 5.